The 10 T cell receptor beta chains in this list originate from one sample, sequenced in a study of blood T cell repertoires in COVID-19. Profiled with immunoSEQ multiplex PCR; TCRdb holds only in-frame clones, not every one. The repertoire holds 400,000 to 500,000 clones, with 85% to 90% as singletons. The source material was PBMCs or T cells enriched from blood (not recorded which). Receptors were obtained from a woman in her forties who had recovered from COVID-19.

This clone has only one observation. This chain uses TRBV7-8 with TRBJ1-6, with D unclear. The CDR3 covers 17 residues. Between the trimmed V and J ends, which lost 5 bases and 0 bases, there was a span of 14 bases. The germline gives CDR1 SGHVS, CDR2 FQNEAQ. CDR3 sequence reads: CASSATTGSSYNSPLHF. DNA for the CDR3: TGTGCCAGCAGCGCAACGACTGGTAGCTCCTATAATTCACCCCTCCACTTT. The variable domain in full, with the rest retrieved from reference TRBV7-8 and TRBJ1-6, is GAGVSQSPRYKVAKRGQDVALRCDPISGHVSLFWYQQALGQGPEFLTYFQNEAQLDKSGLPSDRFFAERPEGSVSTLKIQRTQQEDSAVYLCASSATTGSSYNSPLHFGNGTRLTVT.

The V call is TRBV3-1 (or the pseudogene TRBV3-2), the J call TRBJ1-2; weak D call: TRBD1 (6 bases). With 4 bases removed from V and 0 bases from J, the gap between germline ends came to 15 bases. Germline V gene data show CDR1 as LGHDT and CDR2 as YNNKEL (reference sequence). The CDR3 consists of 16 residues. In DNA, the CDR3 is TGTGCCAGCAGCCCCGCAGGGGCGTCAGCTAACTATGGCTACACCTTC. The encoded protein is CASSPAGASANYGYTF.

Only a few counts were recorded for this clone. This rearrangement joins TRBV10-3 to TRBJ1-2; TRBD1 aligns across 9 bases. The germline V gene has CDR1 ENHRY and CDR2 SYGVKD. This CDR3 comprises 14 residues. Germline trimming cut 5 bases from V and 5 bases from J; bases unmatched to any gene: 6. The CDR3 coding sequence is TGTGCCATCAGTCAGGACAGGGGTTTATATGGCTACACCTTC. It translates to CAISQDRGLYGYTF.

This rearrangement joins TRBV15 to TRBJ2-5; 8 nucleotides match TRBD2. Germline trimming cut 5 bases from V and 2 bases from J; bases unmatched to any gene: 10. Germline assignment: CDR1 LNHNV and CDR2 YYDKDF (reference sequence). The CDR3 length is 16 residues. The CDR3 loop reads CATSSTSGSGQETQYF. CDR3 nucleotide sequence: TGTGCCACCAGCTCAACGAGCGGGAGTGGTCAAGAGACCCAGTACTTC.

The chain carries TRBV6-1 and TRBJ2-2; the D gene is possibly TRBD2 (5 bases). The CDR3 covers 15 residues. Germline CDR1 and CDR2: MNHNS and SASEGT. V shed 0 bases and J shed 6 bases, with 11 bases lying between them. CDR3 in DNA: TGTGCCAGCAGTGAAGCGTCTGAGGGATCCGGGGAGCTGTTTTTT. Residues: CASSEASEGSGELFF.

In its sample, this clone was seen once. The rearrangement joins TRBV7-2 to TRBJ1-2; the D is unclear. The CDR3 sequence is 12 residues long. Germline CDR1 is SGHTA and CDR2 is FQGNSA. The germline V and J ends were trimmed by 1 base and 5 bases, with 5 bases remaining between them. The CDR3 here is CASSLVGYGYTF. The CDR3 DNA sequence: TGTGCCAGCAGCTTAGTCGGGTATGGCTACACCTTC.

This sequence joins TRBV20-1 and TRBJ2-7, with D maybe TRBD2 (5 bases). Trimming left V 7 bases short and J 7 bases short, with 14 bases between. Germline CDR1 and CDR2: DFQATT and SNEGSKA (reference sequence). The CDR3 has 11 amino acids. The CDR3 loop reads CSVRASLEQYF. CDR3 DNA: TGCAGTGTGAGGGCTAGCCTTGAGCAGTACTTC.

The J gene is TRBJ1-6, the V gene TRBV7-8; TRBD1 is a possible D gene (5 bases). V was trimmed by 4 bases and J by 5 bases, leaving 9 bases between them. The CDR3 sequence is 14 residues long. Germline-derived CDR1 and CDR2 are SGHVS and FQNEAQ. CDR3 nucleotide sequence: TGTGCCAGCAGCTCCTTGGGGCATAATTCACCCCTCCACTTT. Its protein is CASSSLGHNSPLHF.

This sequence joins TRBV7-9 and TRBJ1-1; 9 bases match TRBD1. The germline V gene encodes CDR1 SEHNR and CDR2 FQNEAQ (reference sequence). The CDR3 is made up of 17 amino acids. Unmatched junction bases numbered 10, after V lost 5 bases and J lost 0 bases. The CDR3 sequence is CASSLYRGQWVNTEAFF. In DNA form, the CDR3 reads TGTGCCAGCAGCCTCTACAGGGGGCAGTGGGTGAACACTGAAGCTTTCTTT.

CDR3 DNA sequence: TGCGCCAGCCGGAAGGACAGTGGGGTAATAAATGAGCAGTTCTTC. It encodes CASRKDSGVINEQFF. This rearrangement joins TRBV10-2 to TRBJ2-1; D is perhaps TRBD1 (6 bases). This CDR3 comprises 15 residues. Germline V gene sequence: CDR1 WSHSY, CDR2 SAAADI. V lost 8 bases and J lost 7, with 21 bases in between.